This TCR beta chain was identified during a study of blood T cell repertoires in COVID-19. As for the study in general: The United States, Italy and Spain were the sources of the acute and convalescent COVID-19 samples.

The V and J ends lost 0 bases and 2 bases respectively, with 11 bases between them. This CDR3 spans 16 amino acids. In the authors' workflow: Amplification from reference gene primers served as the basis for estimated nucleated cell counts. The method was immunoSEQ multiplex PCR; TCRdb's version includes in-frame clones alone and lacks a portion of them. For V, J and clone size, that table is used; D and trimming come from the DNA. The sample comprises around 400,000 clones, about 87% of which are singletons, and approximately 2.4% rests with the top ten. Patients of the Seattle cohort, enrolled during active infection, were followed longitudinally.

The V gene is TRBV6-7, the J gene TRBJ1-5; the D gene is possibly TRBD1 (5 bases). TRBV6-7 is an ORF for which the function is uncertain. Sequencing input: peripheral blood. The source is a woman aged 55 to 70 with COVID-19, enrolled during active disease. The CDR3 sequence is CASSYSRQSGNQPQHF. The DNA of the CDR3 is TGTGCCAGCAGTTACTCCCGACAGAGCGGCAATCAGCCCCAGCATTTT.